Sequencing of this TCR beta chain was carried out in a study of early T cells in non-severe SARS-CoV-2 infection. At the level of the study: Bulk RNA from unsorted whole blood was sequenced; chains were unpaired. Study conclusions and caveats: Anti-spike CD8 responses were favored by VDJdb matching, which missed private and CD4 specificities.

TCRdb re-analysed the 5' RACE reads in MiXCR, keeping a single row per CDR3 protein. The sample consists of fewer than 60,000 distinct CDR3 sequences, 12% of them appearing once. A remark on this clonotype: Its antigen remains unknown.

V was cut by 5 bases and J by 0 bases, with 17 bases left in between. Germline assignment: CDR1 SGHTA and CDR2 FQGNSA. The CDR3 has 16 residues. The TCR was taken from an adult who was a healthcare worker with PCR-confirmed SARS-CoV-2 infection or an uninfected control (not recorded which). This chain uses TRBV7-2 with TRBJ2-7; the D call may be TRBD1 or TRBD2 (5 bases each). Sample: whole blood. The CDR3 DNA follows: TGTGCCAGCAGCCCTAAACCCGGGACCATCTCCTACGAGCAGTACTTC. Translated, it gives CASSPKPGTISYEQYF.